The rows below give T cell receptor beta chains drawn from one sample of a study of glioma-infiltrating T cells after dendritic cell vaccination. Produced via immunoSEQ multiplex PCR; TCRdb's table is partial and in-frame only. The profile shows some 560 clones, 84% of them singletons. This material consisted of tumor tissue, taken before dendritic cell vaccination. The receptor set was obtained from a human donor with glioblastoma. CDR3s leave out the opening cysteine and the closing phenylalanine or tryptophan. The D gene is left open where the match is weak.

v_call d_call cdr3_aa
TRBV5-5 - ASSSVWGRTTNEKLF
TRBV5-1 TRBD1 ASSPGQGAFNTEAF
TRBV1 - TSRGASFAQSRANVLT
TRBV5-4 - ASSPEGGRAIEQY
TRBV6-5 TRBD1 ASSRQGATLY
TRBV7-3 TRBD2 ASSQTSGVQETQY
TRBV2 TRBD1 ASNRGDGYT
TRBV6-5 TRBD2 ASSYRGGSYEQY
TRBV5-1 - ASSLEGGRGSPDEQF
TRBV7-9 TRBD1 ASSNGTGYNEQF
TRBV6-5 - ASKRSSFGTEAF
TRBV6-1 TRBD2 ASSEDVRVAGGSDTQY
TRBV18 - ASSPNRGGNEQF
TRBV30 TRBD1 AWKVGGGGYT
TRBV7-3 - ASSFGVSGTEAF
TRBV2 TRBD1 ASSAQGQGADTQY
TRBV6-5 - ASSSVATYAHEQY
TRBV7-9 - ASSLQSGGPHTDTQY
TRBV6-4 TRBD2 ASGAGGWYEQY
TRBV23-1 - ASSPCGEAYEQY
TRBV5-1 - ASSADRGGTQY
TRBV28 - ASSFIEGIGYGYT
TRBV5-4 - ASSLEGVVSNTGELF
TRBV19 - ASTDSSNYGYT
TRBV6-4 TRBD1 ASSDGTGTLNEQF
TRBV4-3 - ASSHGTNGGEKLF
TRBV18 - ASSPGGETQY
TRBV27 - ASSLEGWNTGELF
TRBV7-8 - ASSLAGGENTGELF
TRBV4-2 TRBD2 ASSQEREGYNEQF
TRBV29-1 - SVGGLGETQY